This T cell receptor beta chain was identified during a study of OX40 agonist ivuxolimab in advanced cancers. Autoimmune disease history or systemic immunosuppression barred patients. The method was immunoSEQ multiplex PCR; TCRdb's version includes in-frame clones alone and lacks a portion of them. The sample consists of around 58,000 clones, more than 85% of them appearing once. This clone was observed a handful of times. The antigen remains undetermined. Whole-study results and caveats: CD4+ T cells averaged fewer expanded clones than CD8+ T cells.

The CDR3 has 12 amino acids. Trimming pared 6 bases from V and 3 bases from J, leaving 9 bases between. Germline lookup yields CDR1 MNHEY and CDR2 SVGAGI. This receptor was taken from an adult with an advanced solid tumor such as melanoma, head and neck, liver or kidney cancer. The chain carries TRBV6-5 and TRBJ2-7, with D maybe TRBD1 (5 bases). The sample was CD4+ or CD8+ T cells sorted from blood, taken in a trial of the OX40 agonist ivuxolimab. The CDR3 protein is CASRTGYYEQYF. The CDR3 nucleotides read TGTGCCAGCAGAACAGGATACTACGAGCAGTACTTC.